The 26 T cell receptor beta chains given below trace back to one sample, sequenced in a study of T cell responses to AZD1222 COVID-19 vaccine. Sequencing used immunoSEQ multiplex PCR; TCRdb keeps in-frame clones, though not all of them. Among 120,000 to 150,000 clones, 86% were seen once, and the ten largest hold around 5%. This specimen was peripheral blood, taken 28 days after the second AZD1222 dose. The receptors originated from an adult who received the AZD1222 COVID-19 vaccine.

The V call is TRBV19, the J call TRBJ1-3; perhaps TRBD1 as D (6 bases). V was trimmed by 6 bases and J by 0 bases, leaving 15 bases between them. The CDR3 covers 16 residues. Germline CDR1 is LNHDA and CDR2 is SQIVND (reference sequence). This CDR3 is CASSPLGGLSGNTIYF. DNA of the CDR3: TGTGCCAGTAGCCCATTAGGGGGACTCTCTGGAAACACCATATATTTT.

The gene calls are TRBV2 and TRBJ2-1, with TRBD2 matching 9 bases. The CDR3 extends over 13 amino acids. After removal of 10 bases from V and 12 bases from J, the junction contained 13 bases not matched to a gene. The germline V gene has CDR1 SNHLY and CDR2 FYNNEI. The CDR3 DNA sequence: TGTGCCACCAGCCCGGGACTAGCTGGTTGGCAGTTCTTC. It codes for CATSPGLAGWQFF.

The chain carries TRBV7-9 and TRBJ2-7; TRBD2 might be the D (5 bases). The length of the CDR3 is 15 residues. Deletions cut 5 bases from V and 0 bases from J, with 14 bases between. Germline V lookup: CDR1 SEHNR, CDR2 FQNEAQ (reference sequence). The CDR3 is CASSPPPGISYEQYF. The CDR3 coding sequence is TGTGCCAGCAGCCCGCCCCCGGGGATCTCCTACGAGCAGTACTTC.

The rearrangement links TRBV11-1 to TRBJ1-2; D is possibly TRBD1 (6 bases). The CDR3 is 13 residues long. Germline V CDR1 and CDR2: SGHAT, FQDESV (reference sequence). Trimming cost V 6 bases and J 5 bases, with 13 bases left between them. CDR3 DNA: TGTGCCAGCAGGAAGGACAGCGAATATGGCTACACCTTC. It specifies CASRKDSEYGYTF.

The chain couples TRBV12-3 or TRBV12-4 to TRBJ1-2; D gene uncertain. Trimming removed 5 bases at V and 4 bases at J, with 11 bases between. The CDR3 contains 13 residues. The CDR3 loop is CASSRDQRYGYTF. The CDR3 DNA sequence: TGTGCCAGCAGTAGAGACCAACGCTATGGCTACACCTTC.

This clone has just a few counts. The chain joins TRBV5-4 to TRBJ1-5, with 9 bases aligning to TRBD1. Germline CDR1 and CDR2: SGHNT and YYREEE (reference sequence). The CDR3 has 15 residues. V was pared by 0 bases and J by 6 bases, with 4 bases of the junction left unmatched. CDR3: CASSLDRGQSQPQHF. The CDR3 DNA follows: TGTGCCAGCAGCTTGGACAGGGGGCAAAGTCAGCCCCAGCATTTT. The whole variable domain, filled in from reference TRBV5-4 and TRBJ1-5, reads ETGVTQSPTHLIKTRGQQVTLRCSSQSGHNTVSWYQQALGQGPQFIFQYYREEENGRGNFPPRFSGLQFPNYSSELNVNALELDDSALYLCASSLDRGQSQPQHFGDGTRLSIL.

The sample holds one count of this clone. This chain joins TRBV11-3 and TRBJ2-2; D is possibly TRBD1 or TRBD2 (5 bases each). This CDR3 comprises 13 residues. V was shortened by 0 bases and J by 6 bases, with 5 bases between the two germline ends. Germline CDR1 SGHNT, CDR2 YENEEA. CDR3 protein: CASSLEGAGELFF. In DNA form, the CDR3 reads TGTGCCAGCAGCTTAGAGGGGGCCGGGGAGCTGTTTTTT. Variable domain in full (rest from reference TRBV11-3 and TRBJ2-2): EAGVVQSPRYKIIEKKQPVAFWCNPISGHNTLYWYLQNLGQGPELLIRYENEEAVDDSQLPKDRFSAERLKGVDSTLKIQPAELGDSAVYLCASSLEGAGELFFGEGSRLTVL.

The gene calls are TRBV18 and TRBJ1-3, with D hard to call. The germline gives CDR1 KGHSH, CDR2 LQKENI. The CDR3 sequence is 16 residues long. Trimming cost V 2 bases and J 0 bases, with 11 bases left between them. The CDR3 sequence is CASSPETAGSGNTIYF. The DNA for the CDR3 is TGTGCCAGCTCACCAGAGACCGCGGGCTCTGGAAACACCATATATTTT.

This clone was recorded only once. The chain carries TRBV18 and TRBJ1-4; D remains unclear. This CDR3 has 15 residues. V lost 0 bases and J lost 7, with 12 bases in between. Germline V gives CDR1 KGHSH, CDR2 LQKENI. The CDR3 coding sequence is TGTGCCAGCTCACCACCTAATAGGGTGGGTGAAAAACTGTTTTTT. Translating it yields CASSPPNRVGEKLFF. Combining the CDR3 with reference TRBV18 and TRBJ1-4 gives the whole variable domain NAGVMQNPRHLVRRRGQEARLRCSPMKGHSHVYWYRQLPEEGLKFMVYLQKENIIDESGMPKERFSAEFPKEGPSILRIQQVVRGDSAAYFCASSPPNRVGEKLFFGSGTQLSVL.

The chain couples TRBV30 to TRBJ2-7; no reliable D call. Germline assignment: CDR1 GTSNPN and CDR2 SVGIG (reference sequence). The V end lost 5 bases, the J end lost 0 bases, and 11 bases lay between the germline ends. The CDR3 covers 13 residues. CDR3 amino acids: CAWSRASSYEQYF. The CDR3 DNA sequence: TGTGCCTGGTCACGGGCGAGCTCCTACGAGCAGTACTTC.

The gene calls are TRBV27 and TRBJ1-1; tentatively, D is TRBD1 (5 bases). V lost 4 bases and J 6 bases, leaving 15 bases between the germline ends. Germline lookup yields CDR1 MNHEY and CDR2 SMNVEV (reference sequence). The CDR3 contains 14 residues. The CDR3 loop is CASSYALWGSEAFF. CDR3 nucleotide sequence: TGTGCCAGCAGTTATGCCCTATGGGGGTCTGAAGCTTTCTTT.

The J gene is TRBJ1-3, the V gene TRBV7-6; no clear D. Germline CDR1 is SGHVS and CDR2 is FNYEAQ. This CDR3 is 15 amino acids long. The germline V and J ends were trimmed by 5 bases and 8 bases, with 19 bases remaining between them. The CDR3 is CASSPGPRVADTIYF. CDR3 DNA: TGTGCCAGCAGCCCGGGTCCGCGAGTTGCGGACACCATATATTTT.

This clone turned up a few times. The J gene is TRBJ1-4, the V gene TRBV7-8, with D tentatively TRBD1 (6 bases). The CDR3 is 13 residues long. Trimming pared 10 bases from V and 7 bases from J, leaving 16 bases between. The germline V gene encodes CDR1 SGHVS and CDR2 FQNEAQ. The CDR3 loop is CATQGDLFEKLFF. DNA of the CDR3: TGTGCCACACAGGGAGACCTATTTGAAAAACTGTTTTTT.

The chain combines TRBV9 with TRBJ1-2, with TRBD1 matching 8 bases. The ends lost 3 bases at V and 7 bases at J; junction bases unmatched: 2. The CDR3 covers 12 residues. Looked up from germline, CDR1 is SGDLS and CDR2 is YYNGEE. CDR3 loop: CASSGGQGGYTF. The CDR3, as DNA: TGTGCCAGCAGCGGCGGACAGGGTGGCTACACCTTC.

The chain employs TRBV5-1 and TRBJ2-1, with 7 positions matching TRBD2. The length of the CDR3 is 15 residues. After removal of 4 bases from V and 7 bases from J, the junction contained 11 bases not matched to a gene. The germline CDR1 and CDR2 sequences are SGHRS and YFSETQ. This CDR3 reads CASSPQLASGNEQFF. CDR3 nucleotides: TGCGCCAGCAGCCCCCAGCTTGCTAGCGGAAATGAGCAGTTCTTC.

This clone appeared once. This chain joins TRBV7-9 and TRBJ2-5, with TRBD2 matching over 11 bases. The CDR3 spans 14 residues. The J segment lost 4 bases and the V segment lost 3 bases, leaving 1 base of the junction unmatched. Looked up from germline, CDR1 is SEHNR and CDR2 is FQNEAQ (reference sequence). Here the CDR3 reads CASSLTSGTETQYF. The CDR3 region has the DNA TGTGCCAGCAGCTTGACTAGCGGGACAGAGACCCAGTACTTC.

This rearrangement joins TRBV2 to TRBJ2-3; no definite D call. The germline CDR1 and CDR2 sequences are SNHLY and FYNNEI. This CDR3 is 12 amino acids long. The V gene lost 4 bases and the J gene lost 2 bases, with 4 bases spanning the gap. The CDR3 loop is CASSGITDTQYF. CDR3 nucleotides: TGTGCCAGCAGTGGGATCACAGATACGCAGTATTTT. Looking up the rest from reference TRBV2 and TRBJ2-3 gives the full variable domain: EPEVTQTPSHQVTQMGQEVILRCVPISNHLYFYWYRQILGQKVEFLVSFYNNEISEKSEIFDDQFSVERPDGSNFTLKIRSTKLEDSAMYFCASSGITDTQYFGPGTRLTVL.

The chain combines TRBV13 with TRBJ1-2; D perhaps matches TRBD1 (5 bases). Trimming took 4 bases from V and 7 from J, leaving 10 bases between them. CDR3 length equals 12 residues. CDR1 is PRHDT, CDR2 FYEKMQ, per germline (reference sequence). The CDR3 DNA reads TGTGCCAGCAGCTCTGGCAGGGCTGGCTACACCTTC. Protein: CASSSGRAGYTF.

The rearrangement uses TRBV7-2 and TRBJ1-3; D perhaps matches TRBD1 (6 bases). The CDR3 has 12 amino acids. The V end lost 4 bases, the J end lost 8 bases, and 9 bases lay between the germline ends. In germline, CDR1 is SGHTA, CDR2 FQGNSA. The CDR3 bases are TGTGCCAGCAGCTCGTACAGGGACACCATATATTTT. Protein: CASSSYRDTIYF.

J is TRBJ2-5 and V is TRBV5-6; 11 bases fit TRBD2. CDR1 is SGHDT, CDR2 YYEEEE, per germline. The CDR3 has 15 amino acids. Germline trimming cut 4 bases from V and 2 bases from J; bases unmatched to any gene: 4. The CDR3 DNA follows: TGTGCCAGCAGCCTGGGACTAGCGGATCAAGAGACCCAGTACTTC. It yields the protein CASSLGLADQETQYF.

The count of this clone is one. The chain couples TRBV6-6 to TRBJ1-4; 7 nucleotides match TRBD1. V dropped 9 bases and J dropped 2; count of bases not matched to a gene: 6. Germline CDR1 MNHNY, CDR2 SVGAGI (reference sequence). CDR3 size: 14 residues. The CDR3 sequence: CASKLQGTNEKLFF. In nucleotides, the CDR3 is TGTGCCAGTAAGCTACAGGGGACTAATGAAAAACTGTTTTTT.

This chain joins TRBV28 and TRBJ1-4, with unresolved D. Germline V CDR1 and CDR2: MDHEN, SYDVKM. CDR3 length: 12 amino acids. Trimming removed 2 bases at V and 8 bases at J, with 6 bases between. The chain's CDR3 is CASSLGKEKLFF. The CDR3 coding sequence is TGTGCCAGCAGTTTAGGGAAGGAAAAACTGTTTTTT.

The chain joins TRBV5-4 to TRBJ2-7; D uncertain. The CDR3 length is 15 residues. Between the trimmed V and J ends, which lost 3 bases and 6 bases, there was a span of 19 bases. Germline lookup yields CDR1 SGHNT and CDR2 YYREEE (reference sequence). DNA for the CDR3: TGTGCCAGCAGCTATCCCGGGCCCGCAGAGGTCGAGCAGTACTTC. Translating gives CASSYPGPAEVEQYF.

This chain connects TRBV29-1 to TRBJ2-1, with 9 bases fitting TRBD2. The CDR3 totals 14 residues. Germline CDR1 and CDR2: SQVTM and ANQGSEA. Trimming at V came to 5 bases and at J to 5 bases, leaving 7 bases not matched to a gene. CDR3 protein: CSVQALAGNNEQFF. The CDR3 coding sequence is TGCAGCGTTCAGGCTCTAGCGGGGAACAATGAGCAGTTCTTC.

In regard to this clone: The sample holds other DNA sequences that translate to the same CDR3. V gene TRBV30 combines with J gene TRBJ2-3; no definite D call. Trimming left V 0 bases short and J 0 bases short, with 7 bases between. This CDR3 is 14 amino acids long. Germline-derived CDR1 and CDR2 are GTSNPN and SVGIG (reference sequence). The CDR3 here is CAWSVGQSTDTQYF. CDR3 sequence (DNA): TGTGCCTGGAGTGTAGGTCAAAGCACAGATACGCAGTATTTT.

The chain uses TRBV13 and TRBJ1-6; TRBD1 might be the D (5 bases). The V end was cut by 6 bases, the J end by 9 bases, with 15 bases between. CDR1 is PRHDT and CDR2 is FYEKMQ in the germline V gene (reference sequence). The CDR3 has 14 residues. The CDR3: CASRFRPDSSPLHF. The CDR3 region has the DNA TGTGCCAGCAGGTTTAGACCCGACAGTTCACCCCTCCACTTT.